The rows below give T cell receptor beta chains drawn from one sample of a study of blood T cell repertoires in COVID-19. Profiling relied on immunoSEQ multiplex PCR, and the TCRdb table lists in-frame clones only, not all of them. The table includes tens of thousands of clones, about 90% detected once. Sequenced: peripheral blood. All receptors derive from a man aged 65 to 79 with active COVID-19. Both conserved end residues are trimmed from each CDR3. The order of the fields is CDR3 protein, CDR3 length, V gene, J gene.

CDR3aa: ASRTLAGGSYEQY; len: 13; v_gene: TRBV6-5; j_gene: TRBJ2-7
CDR3aa: ASRKSAGGNTGELF; len: 14; v_gene: TRBV3-1/TRBV3-2; j_gene: TRBJ2-2
CDR3aa: ASSLSGLASYEQY; len: 13; v_gene: TRBV27; j_gene: TRBJ2-7
CDR3aa: ASGLMGQGMYGYT; len: 13; v_gene: TRBV12-5; j_gene: TRBJ1-2
CDR3aa: ASSLRTIDSPLH; len: 12; v_gene: TRBV6-5; j_gene: TRBJ1-6
CDR3aa: ASSAPSGKTQY; len: 11; v_gene: TRBV11-2; j_gene: TRBJ2-5
CDR3aa: ASSQTGYGEAF; len: 11; v_gene: TRBV5-5; j_gene: TRBJ1-1
CDR3aa: SVDARGSTDTQY; len: 12; v_gene: TRBV29-1; j_gene: TRBJ2-3
CDR3aa: ASSTTDIQPQH; len: 11; v_gene: TRBV19; j_gene: TRBJ1-5
CDR3aa: ASSVGHLTGELF; len: 12; v_gene: TRBV7-2; j_gene: TRBJ2-2
CDR3aa: AWSVEQGLRGYT; len: 12; v_gene: TRBV30; j_gene: TRBJ1-2
CDR3aa: ASSSGQGSTDTQY; len: 13; v_gene: TRBV5-1; j_gene: TRBJ2-3
CDR3aa: ASSQGQGAGYT; len: 11; v_gene: TRBV4-3; j_gene: TRBJ1-2
CDR3aa: ASSPASGQLYEQY; len: 13; v_gene: TRBV7-9; j_gene: TRBJ2-7
CDR3aa: ASSPRGGGQPQH; len: 12; v_gene: TRBV19; j_gene: TRBJ1-5
CDR3aa: ASSWDRDEQY; len: 10; v_gene: TRBV5-4; j_gene: TRBJ2-7
CDR3aa: ASRRGTGVGYSYEQY; len: 15; v_gene: TRBV27; j_gene: TRBJ2-7
CDR3aa: ASSLGNPSTQY; len: 11; v_gene: TRBV12-3/TRBV12-4; j_gene: TRBJ2-5
CDR3aa: ASSPGPGRGRNQPQH; len: 15; v_gene: TRBV7-2; j_gene: TRBJ1-5
CDR3aa: AIRGLGQGGTDTQY; len: 14; v_gene: TRBV10-3; j_gene: TRBJ2-3
CDR3aa: ASSGGGPGQPQH; len: 12; v_gene: TRBV11-2; j_gene: TRBJ1-5
CDR3aa: ASRRQGGSEAF; len: 11; v_gene: TRBV6-4; j_gene: TRBJ1-1
CDR3aa: ASSLGGLAGQETQY; len: 14; v_gene: TRBV5-1; j_gene: TRBJ2-5
CDR3aa: ASSRPGLAVETQY; len: 13; v_gene: TRBV18; j_gene: TRBJ2-5
CDR3aa: ASKSAGGPSGELF; len: 13; v_gene: TRBV3-1/TRBV3-2; j_gene: TRBJ2-2
CDR3aa: ASSILAGSGETQY; len: 13; v_gene: TRBV28; j_gene: TRBJ2-5
CDR3aa: ASSNQGWGNQPQH; len: 13; v_gene: TRBV19; j_gene: TRBJ1-5
CDR3aa: ASRGQGSTLSGANVLT; len: 16; v_gene: TRBV2; j_gene: TRBJ2-6